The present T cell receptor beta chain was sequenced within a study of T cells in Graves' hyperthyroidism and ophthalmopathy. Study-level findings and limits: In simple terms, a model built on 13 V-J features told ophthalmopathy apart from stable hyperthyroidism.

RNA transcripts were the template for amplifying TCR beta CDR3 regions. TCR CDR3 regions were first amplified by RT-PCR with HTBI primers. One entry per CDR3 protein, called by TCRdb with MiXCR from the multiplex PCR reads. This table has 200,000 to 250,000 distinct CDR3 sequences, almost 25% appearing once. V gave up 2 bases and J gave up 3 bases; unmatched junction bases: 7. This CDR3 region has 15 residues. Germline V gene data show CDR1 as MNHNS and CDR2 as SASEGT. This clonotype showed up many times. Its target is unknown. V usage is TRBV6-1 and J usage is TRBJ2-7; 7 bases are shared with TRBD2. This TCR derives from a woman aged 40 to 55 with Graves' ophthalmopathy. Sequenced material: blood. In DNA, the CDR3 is TGTGCCAGCAGTGAACGAGCGGGAAGGCTCTACGAGCAGTACTTC. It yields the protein CASSERAGRLYEQYF.